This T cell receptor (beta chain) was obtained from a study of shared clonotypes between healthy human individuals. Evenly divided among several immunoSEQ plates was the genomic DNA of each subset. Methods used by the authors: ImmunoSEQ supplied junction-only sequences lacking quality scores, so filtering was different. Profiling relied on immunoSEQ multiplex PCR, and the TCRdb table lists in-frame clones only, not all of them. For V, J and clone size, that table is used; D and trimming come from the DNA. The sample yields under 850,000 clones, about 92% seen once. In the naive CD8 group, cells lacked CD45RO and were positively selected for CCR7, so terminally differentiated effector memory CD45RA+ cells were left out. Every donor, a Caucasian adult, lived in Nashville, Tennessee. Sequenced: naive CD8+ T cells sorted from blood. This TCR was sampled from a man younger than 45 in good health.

The CDR3 here is CASSPSQPGLATNEQFF. CDR3 coding DNA: TGTGCCAGCTCACCATCTCAACCGGGACTAGCGACCAATGAGCAGTTCTTC. This chain links TRBV18 with TRBJ2-1; 10 bases are shared with TRBD2. The CDR3 length is 17 residues. Germline loops: CDR1 KGHSH, CDR2 LQKENI. J gave up 6 bases and V 2 bases, and 10 bases lay outside the gene matches.